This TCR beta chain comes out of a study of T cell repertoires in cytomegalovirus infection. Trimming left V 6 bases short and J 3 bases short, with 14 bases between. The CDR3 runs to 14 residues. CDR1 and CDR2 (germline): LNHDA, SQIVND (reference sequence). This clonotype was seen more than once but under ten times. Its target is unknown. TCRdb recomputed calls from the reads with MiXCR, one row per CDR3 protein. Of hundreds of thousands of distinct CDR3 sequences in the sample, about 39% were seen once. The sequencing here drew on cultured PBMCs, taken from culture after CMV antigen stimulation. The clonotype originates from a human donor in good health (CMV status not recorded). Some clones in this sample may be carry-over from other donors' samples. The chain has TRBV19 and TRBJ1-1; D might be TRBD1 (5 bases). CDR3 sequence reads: CASSGGVPDTEAFF. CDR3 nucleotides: TGTGCCAGTAGCGGAGGGGTGCCCGACACTGAAGCTTTCTTT.